The sequence of this T cell receptor beta chain was determined in a study of cytomegalovirus exposure and HLA in healthy donors. Study-level findings and limits: In vitro assays verified that a few CMV-associated chains recognized CMV antigens specifically.

Trimming removed 4 bases from V and 7 bases from J, with 17 bases in between. From germline, CDR1 is LNHDA and CDR2 SQIVND (reference sequence). This CDR3 comprises 15 residues. This PCR relied on a set of 60 Vbeta primers and 13 Jbeta primers. Original analysis: Approximately 9.9 million of tens of millions of unique TCR beta chains were shared, per a later count. Assay used: immunoSEQ multiplex PCR; TCRdb lists only in-frame clones, some missing. V, J and clone size are taken as reported in that table, and D and trimming were inferred from the DNA itself. The sample's table shows about 150,000 clones. For this clone: The antigen remains unidentified.

This sequence originates from a woman in her forties or fifties in good health and CMV-seronegative. Sequenced input: PBMCs. The chain employs TRBV19 and TRBJ1-5; tentatively, D is TRBD1 (5 bases). The CDR3 loop is CASSNPGGRGQPQHF. CDR3 nucleotide sequence: TGTGCCAGTAGTAACCCCGGGGGAAGAGGCCAGCCCCAGCATTTT. Drawing the rest from reference TRBV19 and TRBJ1-5, the complete variable domain is DGGITQSPKYLFRKEGQNVTLSCEQNLNHDAMYWYRQDPGQGLRLIYYSQIVNDFQKGDIAEGYSVSREKKESFPLTVTSAQKNPTAFYLCASSNPGGRGQPQHFGDGTRLSIL.